The 23 T cell receptor beta chains below all came from one sample that was sequenced in a study of T cells in Graves' hyperthyroidism and ophthalmopathy. TCR beta CDR3 regions were amplified from RNA transcripts. HTBI primers drove first-round RT-PCR of the TCR CDR3. TCRdb independently ran MiXCR on the multiplex PCR reads; one entry per CDR3 protein. The table has fewer than 400,000 distinct CDR3 sequences, approximately 17% seen once. The sample taken for sequencing was blood. The receptors were gathered from a man aged 25-45 years with Graves' hyperthyroidism.

A few counts support this clonotype. The V gene is TRBV6-1, the J gene TRBJ2-7, with a tentative D call TRBD1 (5 bases). This CDR3 is 15 amino acids long. V gave up 5 bases and J gave up 0 bases, with 14 bases separating them. Germline loops: CDR1 MNHNS, CDR2 SASEGT. CDR3 sequence reads: CASSQQVPSSYEQYF. The CDR3 DNA reads TGTGCCAGCAGTCAACAGGTCCCTAGCTCCTACGAGCAGTACTTC.

This clonotype was counted at least ten times. The gene calls are TRBV6-1 and TRBJ2-5, with TRBD2 as a possible D gene (5 bases). Germline CDR1 is MNHNS and CDR2 is SASEGT. Trimming took 4 bases from V and 2 from J, leaving 20 bases between them. The CDR3 totals 17 residues. In DNA, the CDR3 is TGTGCCAGCAGTGTTACCGGACGGGGTAGGATTCAAGAGACCCAGTACTTC. Translated: CASSVTGRGRIQETQYF.

The gene calls are TRBV24-1 and TRBJ2-7; TRBD1 is a possible D gene (6 bases). This CDR3 contains 15 residues. The germline V and J ends were trimmed by 3 bases and 2 bases, with 13 bases remaining between them. Germline CDR1 and CDR2: KGHDR and SFDVKD. The chain's CDR3 is CATSDPQRQAYEQYF. The CDR3 bases are TGTGCCACCAGTGATCCTCAAAGACAGGCCTACGAGCAGTACTTC.

V is TRBV5-6 and J is TRBJ1-4; D is undetermined. Germline V gene data show CDR1 as SGHDT and CDR2 as YYEEEE. The CDR3 runs to 15 residues. Deletions cut 1 base from V and 0 bases from J, with 7 bases between. CDR3: CASSLMYATNEKLFF. CDR3 DNA: TGTGCCAGCAGCTTGATGTACGCAACTAATGAAAAACTGTTTTTT.

This clonotype was seen ten or more times. This rearrangement joins TRBV5-1 to TRBJ1-1; no clear D. Germline V CDR1 and CDR2: SGHRS, YFSETQ. CDR3 size: 16 residues. The germline V and J ends were trimmed by 1 base and 6 bases, with 19 bases remaining between them. CDR3 sequence reads: CASSLLTVSIIAEAFF. Here the CDR3 DNA reads TGCGCCAGCAGCTTGTTAACAGTTTCCATAATCGCTGAAGCTTTCTTT.

This clonotype was detected a few times. The J gene is TRBJ2-2, the V gene TRBV27; D gene uncertain. Germline V lookup: CDR1 MNHEY, CDR2 SMNVEV (reference sequence). The CDR3 is made up of 14 amino acids. Trimming took 8 bases from V and 0 from J, leaving 10 bases between them. The chain's CDR3 is CASSGSANTGELFF. CDR3 sequence (DNA): TGTGCCAGCTCGGGTAGTGCGAACACCGGGGAGCTGTTTTTT.

This chain joins TRBV5-6 and TRBJ2-2; D ambiguous. The CDR3 loop spans 14 amino acids. V gave up 4 bases and J gave up 4 bases, with 11 bases separating them. Germline V gene lookup returns CDR1 SGHDT and CDR2 YYEEEE. CDR3 nucleotide sequence: TGTGCCAGCAGCCACATCGGAGTCACCGGGGAGCTGTTTTTT. Its protein is CASSHIGVTGELFF. Full variable domain (missing parts from reference TRBV5-6 and TRBJ2-2): DAGVTQSPTHLIKTRGQQVTLRCSPKSGHDTVSWYQQALGQGPQFIFQYYEEEERQRGNFPDRFSGHQFPNYSSELNVNALLLGDSALYLCASSHIGVTGELFFGEGSRLTVL.

Concerning this clonotype: A much larger clone differs by one base, so this may be a read error. The gene calls are TRBV11-3 and TRBJ1-4; 9 nucleotides align to TRBD1. V lost 5 bases, J lost 8 bases, and 15 bases stayed unmatched. Germline CDR1 SGHNT, CDR2 YENEEA. The CDR3 covers 17 residues. The CDR3 loop reads CASSAGTGNYKDEKLFF. Here the CDR3 DNA reads TGTGCCAGCAGCGCAGGGACAGGGAATTATAAGGACGAAAAACTGTTTTTT. The full variable domain, with the rest looked up from reference TRBV11-3 and TRBJ1-4, is EAGVVQSPRYKIIEKKQPVAFWCNPISGHNTLYWYLQNLGQGPELLIRYENEEAVDDSQLPKDRFSAERLKGVDSTLKIQPAELGDSAVYLCASSAGTGNYKDEKLFFGSGTQLSVL.

The chain couples TRBV30 to TRBJ1-4; D is ambiguous. The germline V gene encodes CDR1 GTSNPN and CDR2 SVGIG (reference sequence). The CDR3 is 15 amino acids. Trimming took off 1 base at V and 8 bases at J, with 17 bases between the two ends. The CDR3 DNA reads as TGTGCCTGGAGTGCCTCGTGGCAGGAGGGAGAAAAACTGTTTTTT. This gives the protein CAWSASWQEGEKLFF.

V is TRBV12-5 and J is TRBJ2-2; D is uncertain. The CDR3 loop spans 13 amino acids. Germline CDR1 LGHNT, CDR2 FRNRAP. Trimming shortened V by 2 bases and J by 4 bases, and 5 bases separated the two germline ends. CDR3 in amino acids: CASGLLVTGELFF. The CDR3 coding sequence is TGTGCTAGTGGTTTGTTGGTCACCGGGGAGCTGTTTTTT.

This clonotype was counted ten times or more. This chain joins TRBV7-2 and TRBJ2-3; 11 positions match TRBD2. This CDR3 region has 17 residues. With V trimmed by 3 bases and J by 6 bases, 11 bases remained unmatched. CDR1 and CDR2 (germline): SGHTA, FQGNSA. DNA for the CDR3: TGTGCCAGCAGCTTCGTGACTAGCGGGGCCCCTCGGGATACGCAGTATTTT. Translated, it gives CASSFVTSGAPRDTQYF. The full variable domain, in which reference TRBV7-2 and TRBJ2-3 provide the parts outside the CDR3, is GAGVSQSPSNKVTEKGKDVELRCDPISGHTALYWYRQSLGQGLEFLIYFQGNSAPDKSGLPSDRFSAERTGGSVSTLTIQRTQQEDSAVYLCASSFVTSGAPRDTQYFGPGTRLTVL.

V gene TRBV7-9 combines with J gene TRBJ2-4; D remains unclear. The CDR3 totals 12 residues. Between the trimmed V and J ends, which lost 1 base and 9 bases, there was a span of 7 bases. Germline V gene sequence: CDR1 SEHNR, CDR2 FQNEAQ (reference sequence). The CDR3 spells CASSLDRSIQYF. The DNA of the CDR3 is TGTGCCAGCAGCTTAGATCGGTCCATTCAGTACTTC.

The chain has TRBV12-3 or TRBV12-4 and TRBJ1-5, with D hard to call. Trimming removed 3 bases from V and 5 bases from J, with 14 bases in between. This CDR3 has 15 amino acids. The CDR3 loop reads CASSLRGNEDQPQHF. The CDR3 DNA sequence: TGTGCCAGCAGTTTGAGAGGGAACGAAGATCAGCCCCAGCATTTT.

This clonotype turned up a few times. The J gene is TRBJ2-7, the V gene TRBV20-1, with 9 nucleotides matching TRBD2. J lost 7 bases, V lost 7 bases, and 8 bases had no gene match. Germline V lookup: CDR1 DFQATT, CDR2 SNEGSKA (reference sequence). The CDR3 loop spans 12 amino acids. The CDR3, as DNA: TGCAGTGTGCAGCGGGGGGTGAGTGAGCAGTACTTC. Its protein product is CSVQRGVSEQYF.

This clonotype was counted between two and nine times. This chain links TRBV28 with TRBJ2-7; D gene unclear. The germline gives CDR1 MDHEN, CDR2 SYDVKM. This CDR3 region has 10 residues. Trimming took 9 bases from V and 5 from J, leaving 8 bases between them. The DNA for the CDR3 is TGTGCCAGTGAATGCCACGAGCAGTACTTC. This translates into CASECHEQYF.

This clonotype was counted between two and nine times. DNA for the CDR3: TGCAGCGCCGGGGACAGGGGAACAGATACGCAGTATTTT. It codes for CSAGDRGTDTQYF. The V and J genes are TRBV29-1 and TRBJ2-3; 10 bases fit TRBD1. This CDR3 comprises 13 residues. The germline V gene encodes CDR1 SQVTM and CDR2 ANQGSEA. J gave up 3 bases and V 7 bases, and 4 bases lay outside the gene matches.

In its sample, this clonotype was seen many times. The chain uses TRBV19 and TRBJ2-7; the match to TRBD1 covers 8 bases. This CDR3 has 12 amino acids. V trimming: 8 bases; J trimming: 5 bases; junction bases outside the gene matches: 5. The germline CDR1 and CDR2 sequences are LNHDA and SQIVND (reference sequence). The CDR3 DNA sequence: TGTGCCAGTCCCCCGGGACAGGACGAGCAGTACTTC. It yields the protein CASPPGQDEQYF. The full variable domain, completed using reference TRBV19 and TRBJ2-7, is DGGITQSPKYLFRKEGQNVTLSCEQNLNHDAMYWYRQDPGQGLRLIYYSQIVNDFQKGDIAEGYSVSREKKESFPLTVTSAQKNPTAFYLCASPPGQDEQYFGPGTRLTVT.

There are many counts of this clonotype. The J gene is TRBJ2-4, the V gene TRBV12-3 or TRBV12-4; D is uncertain. CDR3 length: 12 residues. V was clipped by 7 bases and J by 5 bases, with 9 bases between them. The CDR3 reads CASNSDENIQYF. The CDR3, as DNA: TGTGCCAGCAACTCCGACGAAAACATTCAGTACTTC.

V usage is TRBV28 and J usage is TRBJ2-1; D remains ambiguous. The CDR3 has 13 residues. Trimming shortened V by 1 base and J by 9 bases, and 10 bases separated the two germline ends. From germline, CDR1 is MDHEN and CDR2 SYDVKM. The CDR3 coding sequence is TGTGCCAGCAGTTTATTCCAAGGGTTTGAGCAGTTCTTC. It encodes CASSLFQGFEQFF.

This sequence joins TRBV12-3 or TRBV12-4 and TRBJ2-1, with 10 nucleotides matching TRBD1. J lost 9 bases, V lost 5 bases, and 13 bases had no gene match. The CDR3 is 16 residues long. CDR3 protein: CASSRPGTGVYSEQFF. DNA for the CDR3: TGTGCCAGCAGTCGTCCCGGGACAGGGGTTTATAGTGAGCAGTTCTTC.

The chain has TRBV9 and TRBJ2-1; 9 bases match TRBD2. The CDR3 extends over 17 amino acids. J was trimmed by 7 bases and V by 4 bases; bases with no gene match: 15. Germline assignment: CDR1 SGDLS and CDR2 YYNGEE. The CDR3 spells CASSLQAVAGAWNEQFF. The DNA of the CDR3 is TGTGCCAGCAGCCTCCAGGCGGTAGCGGGAGCCTGGAATGAGCAGTTCTTC.

This clonotype has at least ten counts. The J gene is TRBJ2-7, the V gene TRBV11-2; TRBD2 aligns across 9 bases. The V and J ends lost 8 bases and 0 bases, in that order; junction bases with no gene match: 14. The CDR3 has 17 amino acids. Germline CDR1 reads SGHAT; CDR2 reads FQNNGV. CDR3 nucleotides: TGTGCCAGCCGGGTCTTGGGCGGGAGGGAGAGCTCCTACGAGCAGTACTTC. This gives the protein CASRVLGGRESSYEQYF.

A single count supports this clonotype. This may arise from a read error, as a much more abundant clone is one base away. The V gene is TRBV5-1, the J gene TRBJ2-1; D gene ambiguous. The DNA matches TRBJ2-7 better at its end, which makes the J call doubtful. The CDR3 contains 15 residues. Per germline, CDR1 SGHRS and CDR2 YFSETQ. The CDR3 DNA reads TGCGCCAGCAGCCTGGACGGCGGCTCCTACAATGAGCAGTACTTC. Protein sequence: CASSLDGGSYNEQYF.